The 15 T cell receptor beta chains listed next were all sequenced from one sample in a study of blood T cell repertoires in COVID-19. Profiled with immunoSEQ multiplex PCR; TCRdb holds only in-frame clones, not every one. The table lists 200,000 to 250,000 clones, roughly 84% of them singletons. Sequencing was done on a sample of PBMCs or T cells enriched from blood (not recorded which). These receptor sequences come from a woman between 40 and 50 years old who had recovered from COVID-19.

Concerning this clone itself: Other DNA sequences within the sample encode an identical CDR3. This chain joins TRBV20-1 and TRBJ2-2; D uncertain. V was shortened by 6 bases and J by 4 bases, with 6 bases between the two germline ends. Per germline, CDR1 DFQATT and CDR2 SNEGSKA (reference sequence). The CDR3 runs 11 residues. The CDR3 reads CSARSTGELFF. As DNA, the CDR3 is TGCAGTGCCCGGAGCACCGGGGAGCTGTTTTTT.

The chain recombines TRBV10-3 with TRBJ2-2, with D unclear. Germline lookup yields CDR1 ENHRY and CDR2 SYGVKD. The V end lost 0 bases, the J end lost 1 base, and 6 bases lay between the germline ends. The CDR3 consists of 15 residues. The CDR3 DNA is TGTGCCATCAGTGAGTCTGAGCTGAACACCGGGGAGCTGTTTTTT. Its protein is CAISESELNTGELFF.

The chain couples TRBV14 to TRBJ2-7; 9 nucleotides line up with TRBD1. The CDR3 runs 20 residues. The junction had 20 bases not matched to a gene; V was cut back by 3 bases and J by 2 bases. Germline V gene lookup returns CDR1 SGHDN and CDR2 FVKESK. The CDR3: CASSHKPRDRAFFSPYEQYF. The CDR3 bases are TGTGCCAGCAGCCACAAACCCCGGGACAGGGCTTTTTTTTCCCCCTACGAGCAGTACTTC.

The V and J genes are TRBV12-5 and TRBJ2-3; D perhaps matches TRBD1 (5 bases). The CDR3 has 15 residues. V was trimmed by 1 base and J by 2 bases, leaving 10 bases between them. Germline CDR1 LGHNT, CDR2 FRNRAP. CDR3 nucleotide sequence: TGTGCTAGTGGTTTGGGACAGACGATCACAGATACGCAGTATTTT. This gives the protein CASGLGQTITDTQYF.

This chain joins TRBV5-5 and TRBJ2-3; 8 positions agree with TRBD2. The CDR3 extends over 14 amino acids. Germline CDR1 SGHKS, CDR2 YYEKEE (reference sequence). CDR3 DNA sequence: TGTGCTAGCCGTGTAGCGGGGAACACAGATACGCAGTATTTT. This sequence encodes CASRVAGNTDTQYF.

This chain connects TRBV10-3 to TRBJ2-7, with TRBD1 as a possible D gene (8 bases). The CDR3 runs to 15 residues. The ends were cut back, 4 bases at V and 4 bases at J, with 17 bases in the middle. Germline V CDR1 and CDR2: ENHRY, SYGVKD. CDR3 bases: TGTGCCATCAGTGCGGGGGGCAGGGGGCTTTACGAGCAGTACGTC. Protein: CAISAGGRGLYEQYV.

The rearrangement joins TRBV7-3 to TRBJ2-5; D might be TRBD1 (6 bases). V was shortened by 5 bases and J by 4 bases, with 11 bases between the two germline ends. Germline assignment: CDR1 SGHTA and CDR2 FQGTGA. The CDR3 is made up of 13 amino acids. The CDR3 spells CASSTDSRETQYF. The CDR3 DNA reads TGTGCCAGCAGCACGGACAGTCGAGAGACCCAGTACTTC.

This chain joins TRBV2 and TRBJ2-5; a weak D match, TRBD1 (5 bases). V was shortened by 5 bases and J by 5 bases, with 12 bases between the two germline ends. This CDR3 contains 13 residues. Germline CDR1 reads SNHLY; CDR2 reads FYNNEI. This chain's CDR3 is CASSLGARETQYF. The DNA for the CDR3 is TGTGCCAGCAGTCTTGGGGCGAGGGAGACCCAGTACTTC.

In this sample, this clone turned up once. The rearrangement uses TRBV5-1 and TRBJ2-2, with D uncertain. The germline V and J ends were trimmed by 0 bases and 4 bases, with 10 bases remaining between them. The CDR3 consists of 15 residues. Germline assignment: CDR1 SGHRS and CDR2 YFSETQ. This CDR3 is CASSLGQPGTGELFF. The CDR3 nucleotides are TGCGCCAGCAGCTTGGGGCAGCCGGGCACCGGGGAGCTGTTTTTT.

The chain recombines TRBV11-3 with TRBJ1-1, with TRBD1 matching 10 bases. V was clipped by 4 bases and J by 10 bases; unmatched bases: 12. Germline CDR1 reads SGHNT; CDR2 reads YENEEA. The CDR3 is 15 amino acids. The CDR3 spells CASSSYRGTGARAFF. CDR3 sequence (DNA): TGTGCCAGCAGCTCCTACCGGGGGACAGGGGCCAGAGCTTTCTTT. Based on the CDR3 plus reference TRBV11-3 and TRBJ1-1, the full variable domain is EAGVVQSPRYKIIEKKQPVAFWCNPISGHNTLYWYLQNLGQGPELLIRYENEEAVDDSQLPKDRFSAERLKGVDSTLKIQPAELGDSAVYLCASSSYRGTGARAFFGQGTRLTVV.

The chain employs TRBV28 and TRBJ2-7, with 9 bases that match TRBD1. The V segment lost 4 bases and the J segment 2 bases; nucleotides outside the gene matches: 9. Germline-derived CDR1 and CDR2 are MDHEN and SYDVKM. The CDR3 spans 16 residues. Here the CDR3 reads CASSSPGGTGTYEQYF. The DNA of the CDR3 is TGTGCCAGCAGTTCCCCCGGGGGGACAGGGACCTACGAGCAGTACTTC.

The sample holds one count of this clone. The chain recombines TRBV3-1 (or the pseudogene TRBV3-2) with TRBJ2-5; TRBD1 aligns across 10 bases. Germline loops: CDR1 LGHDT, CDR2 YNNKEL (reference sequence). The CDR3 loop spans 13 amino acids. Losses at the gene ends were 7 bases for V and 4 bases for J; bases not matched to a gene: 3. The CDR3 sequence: CASTWDRGETQYF. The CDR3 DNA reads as TGTGCCAGCACCTGGGACAGGGGAGAGACCCAGTACTTC.

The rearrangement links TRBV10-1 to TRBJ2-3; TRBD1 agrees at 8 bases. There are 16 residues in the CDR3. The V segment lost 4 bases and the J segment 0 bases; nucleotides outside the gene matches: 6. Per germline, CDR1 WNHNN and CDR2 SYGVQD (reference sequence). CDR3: CASSVFRGLSTDTQYF. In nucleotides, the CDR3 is TGCGCCAGCAGTGTTTTCAGGGGGCTAAGCACAGATACGCAGTATTTT.

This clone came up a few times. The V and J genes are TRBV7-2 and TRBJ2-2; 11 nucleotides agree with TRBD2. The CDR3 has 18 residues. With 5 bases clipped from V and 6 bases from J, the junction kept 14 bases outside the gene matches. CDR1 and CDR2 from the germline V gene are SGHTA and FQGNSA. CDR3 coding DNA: TGTGCCAGCAGCGCGGGAATAGCGGGAGGGGCGATGGCCGGGGAGCTGTTTTTT. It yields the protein CASSAGIAGGAMAGELFF.

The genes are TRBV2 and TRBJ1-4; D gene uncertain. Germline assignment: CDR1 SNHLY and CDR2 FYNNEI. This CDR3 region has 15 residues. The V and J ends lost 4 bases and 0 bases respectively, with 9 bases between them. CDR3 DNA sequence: TGTGCCAGCAGTGCCGCAGGTTCAACTAATGAAAAACTGTTTTTT. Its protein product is CASSAAGSTNEKLFF.